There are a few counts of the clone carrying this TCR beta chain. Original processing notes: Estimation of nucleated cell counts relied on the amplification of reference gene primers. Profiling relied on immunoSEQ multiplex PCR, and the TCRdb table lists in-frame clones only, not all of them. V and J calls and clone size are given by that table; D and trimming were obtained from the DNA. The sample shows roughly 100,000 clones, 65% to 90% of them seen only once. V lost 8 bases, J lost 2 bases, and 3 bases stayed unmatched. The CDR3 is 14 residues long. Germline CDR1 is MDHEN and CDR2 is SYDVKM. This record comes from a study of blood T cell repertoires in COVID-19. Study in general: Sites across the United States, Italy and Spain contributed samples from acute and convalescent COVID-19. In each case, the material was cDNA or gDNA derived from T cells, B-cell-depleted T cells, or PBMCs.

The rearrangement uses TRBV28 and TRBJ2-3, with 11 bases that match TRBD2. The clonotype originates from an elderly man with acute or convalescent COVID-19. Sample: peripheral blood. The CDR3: CASRLAGLTDTQYF. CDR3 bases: TGTGCCAGCCGACTAGCGGGACTCACAGATACGCAGTATTTT.